Each of the 10 T cell receptor beta chains below was sequenced from the same sample in a study of blood T cells in healthy people across ages. The authors ran a second PCR of about 6 to 11 cycles using a sample-barcoded 5' primer and a J-beta primer mix. TCRdb fed the 5' RACE reads into MiXCR, producing one record per CDR3 protein. The table records around 1.5 million distinct CDR3 sequences, around 59% of them present only once. The specimen sequenced was blood. The receptors derive from a man aged 18 to 30 in good health.

This clonotype was picked up one time. The genes are TRBV2 and TRBJ2-7, with a tentative D call TRBD1 (6 bases). The germline V and J ends were trimmed by 2 bases and 7 bases, with 21 bases remaining between them. Germline-derived CDR1 and CDR2 are SNHLY and FYNNEI. The CDR3 covers 16 residues. CDR3 coding DNA: TGTGCCAGCAGTGAATTCTACAGGGTAGAATACAATGAGCAGTACTTC. Amino acid sequence: CASSEFYRVEYNEQYF.

The chain joins TRBV20-1 to TRBJ2-1; 11 bases fit TRBD2. Germline lookup yields CDR1 DFQATT and CDR2 SNEGSKA (reference sequence). V lost 5 bases, J lost 0 bases, and 9 bases stayed unmatched. This CDR3 spans 17 amino acids. The CDR3 region has the DNA TGCAGTGCTTTCGCCTCACTAGCGGGGGACTCCTACAATGAGCAGTTCTTC. Translation: CSAFASLAGDSYNEQFF.

This clonotype was observed once. The V call is TRBV30, the J call TRBJ2-1; 7 nucleotides line up with TRBD2. J lost 4 bases, V lost 7 bases, and 4 bases had no gene match. Germline CDR1 and CDR2: GTSNPN and SVGIG (reference sequence). The CDR3 is 12 amino acids. In DNA form, the CDR3 reads TGTGCCTTCGGGACTAATTACAATGAGCAGTTCTTC. Translated, it gives CAFGTNYNEQFF.

Regarding this clonotype: An end of the junction differs from the germline gene, which may be a read error. The CDR3 here is CASSQAGIQETQYF. CDR3 coding DNA: TGCGCCAGCAGCCAGGCAGGCATCCAAGAGACCCAGTACTTC. The chain combines TRBV3-1 with TRBJ2-5; no clear D gene. Germline CDR1 and CDR2: LGHDT and YNNKEL (reference sequence). CDR3 length: 14 residues.

This clonotype was counted a few times. CDR3 sequence (DNA): TGCAGCGTTGAAGATAGTACACAGGGCTCCTACGAGCAGTACTTC. Its protein product is CSVEDSTQGSYEQYF. The V call is TRBV29-1, the J call TRBJ2-7; weak D call: TRBD1 (6 bases). The CDR3 contains 15 residues. Trimming left V 0 bases short and J 0 bases short, with 12 bases between. CDR1 and CDR2 (germline): SQVTM, ANQGSEA.

V usage is TRBV20-1 and J usage is TRBJ1-2; maybe TRBD1 (5 bases). Trimming cost V 6 bases and J 5 bases, with 16 bases left between them. Germline assignment: CDR1 DFQATT and CDR2 SNEGSKA (reference sequence). The CDR3 covers 13 residues. For the CDR3, the DNA is TGCAGTGCGGCTCGGGGCGGAGAATATGGCTACACCTTC. Translating it yields CSAARGGEYGYTF.

This chain links TRBV20-1 with TRBJ2-1, with TRBD2 matching over 13 bases. V lost 1 base, J lost 4 bases, and 4 bases stayed unmatched. This CDR3 has 16 amino acids. Germline V CDR1 and CDR2: DFQATT, SNEGSKA (reference sequence). The DNA for the CDR3 is TGCAGTGCTAGAGCCCCACTAGCGGGAGGGTACAATGAGCAGTTCTTC. It translates to CSARAPLAGGYNEQFF.

The genes are TRBV5-6 and TRBJ2-3, with D unresolved. Trimming removed 7 bases from V and 1 base from J, with 10 bases in between. In germline, CDR1 is SGHDT, CDR2 YYEEEE. The CDR3 spans 13 residues. This chain's CDR3 is CASAKRRTDTQYF. CDR3 bases: TGTGCCAGCGCGAAGCGTCGCACAGATACGCAGTATTTT.

The chain employs TRBV29-1 and TRBJ2-7; 10 positions agree with TRBD1. Germline CDR1 and CDR2: SQVTM and ANQGSEA. The CDR3 contains 16 residues. Trimming removed 1 base from V and 3 bases from J; junction bases left unmatched: 9. In DNA form, the CDR3 reads TGCAGCGTTGAAGGGGTGGTGGGGACAGGGGACTACGAGCAGTACTTC. Translating gives CSVEGVVGTGDYEQYF.

The chain carries TRBV10-3 and TRBJ2-2, with TRBD2 matching 7 bases. The germline gives CDR1 ENHRY, CDR2 SYGVKD. The CDR3 is made up of 13 amino acids. V lost 3 bases and J lost 7; bases outside the gene matches: 2. The CDR3 nucleotides are TGTGCCATCAGTGATGGGGGGGACGGGGAGCTGTTTTTT. Translated: CAISDGGDGELFF.